Each of the 21 T cell receptor beta chains below was sequenced from the same sample in a study of PD-L1 blockade in urothelial cancer. Sequencing was performed with immunoSEQ multiplex PCR; in TCRdb, only in-frame clones are kept and a portion is missing. The sample lists about 19,000 clones, around 90% occurring once. The starting material was PBMCs, obtained around atezolizumab (anti-PD-L1) treatment. These receptor sequences come from a man aged 45-65 years with urothelial cancer.

The rearrangement joins TRBV18 to TRBJ1-1; weak D call: TRBD1 (5 bases). This CDR3 spans 20 amino acids. Per the germline V gene, CDR1 is KGHSH and CDR2 is LQKENI. V was pared by 1 base and J by 0 bases, with 24 bases between. The CDR3 is CASSPLPLQGGSALNTEAFF. The DNA for the CDR3 is TGTGCCAGCTCACCACTCCCTCTTCAGGGAGGGTCGGCATTGAACACTGAAGCTTTCTTT.

The chain uses TRBV5-4 and TRBJ2-1; TRBD1 aligns across 9 bases. Germline trimming cut 2 bases from V and 4 bases from J; bases unmatched to any gene: 4. Germline loops: CDR1 SGHNT, CDR2 YYREEE (reference sequence). The CDR3 has 15 residues. CDR3 amino acids: CASSFPGQGYNEQFF. In DNA, the CDR3 is TGTGCCAGCAGCTTCCCGGGACAGGGTTACAATGAGCAGTTCTTC.

This chain joins TRBV7-9 and TRBJ2-7, with a weak D call TRBD2 (5 bases). The CDR3 runs 16 residues. CDR1 SEHNR and CDR2 FQNEAQ come from the germline V gene (reference sequence). Between the trimmed V and J ends, which lost 1 base and 0 bases, there was a span of 13 bases. CDR3 coding DNA: TGTGCCAGCAGCTTAGTCATAACGGGAAGCTCCTACGAGCAGTACTTC. Translating gives CASSLVITGSSYEQYF. Looking up the rest from reference TRBV7-9 and TRBJ2-7 gives the full variable domain: DTGVSQNPRHKITKRGQNVTFRCDPISEHNRLYWYRQTLGQGPEFLTYFQNEAQLEKSRLLSDRFSAERPKGSFSTLEIQRTEQGDSAMYLCASSLVITGSSYEQYFGPGTRLTVT.

The gene calls are TRBV27 and TRBJ1-1, with TRBD1 matching 7 bases. The CDR3 loop spans 18 amino acids. Germline V gene sequence: CDR1 MNHEY, CDR2 SMNVEV (reference sequence). V lost 8 bases and J lost 2; bases outside the gene matches: 20. CDR3 nucleotide sequence: TGTGCCAGCCCGATTTCCTACACAGGGGATAAAGTAAACACTGAAGCTTTCTTT. Protein sequence: CASPISYTGDKVNTEAFF.

The rearrangement links TRBV28 to TRBJ1-1; no definite D call. V was clipped by 1 base and J by 5 bases, with 5 bases between them. Germline V lookup: CDR1 MDHEN, CDR2 SYDVKM. The CDR3 has 12 residues. CDR3 DNA: TGTGCCAGCAGTTTATTCAGGACTGAAGCTTTCTTT. This encodes CASSLFRTEAFF.

This clone was observed once. This chain links TRBV5-6 with TRBJ2-3; maybe TRBD1 (6 bases). The germline V gene encodes CDR1 SGHDT and CDR2 YYEEEE. Trimming shortened V by 1 base and J by 1 base, and 13 bases separated the two germline ends. The CDR3 spans 16 residues. The CDR3 loop reads CASSLRGKSRTDTQYF. The CDR3 region has the DNA TGTGCCAGCAGCTTGAGGGGGAAGTCTCGCACAGATACGCAGTATTTT.

This clone showed up just once. The chain has TRBV7-2 and TRBJ2-7; 14 bases match TRBD2. The CDR3 is 16 amino acids. Germline CDR1 SGHTA, CDR2 FQGNSA. Germline trimming cut 7 bases from V and 3 bases from J; bases unmatched to any gene: 8. The CDR3 coding sequence is TGTGCCAGCAAGGGGACTAGCGGGGGCCCCCTCTACGAGCAGTACTTC. This encodes CASKGTSGGPLYEQYF.

This rearrangement joins TRBV29-1 to TRBJ1-1, with a weak D call TRBD1 (6 bases). Germline CDR1 is SQVTM and CDR2 is ANQGSEA. This CDR3 comprises 13 residues. The V end was cut by 4 bases, the J end by 5 bases, with 14 bases between. As DNA, the CDR3 is TGCAGCGTTGGAGGGGGGGGGAGGACTGAAGCTTTCTTT. It specifies CSVGGGGRTEAFF.

V and J are TRBV29-1 and TRBJ2-1; D is perhaps TRBD1 (6 bases). The germline gives CDR1 SQVTM, CDR2 ANQGSEA. This CDR3 has 12 amino acids. Trimming took off 3 bases at V and 7 bases at J, with 10 bases between the two ends. CDR3 bases: TGCAGCGTTGACCAGGGGATGAATGAGCAGTTCTTC. Protein product: CSVDQGMNEQFF.

In DNA, the CDR3 is TGTGCCAGCAGTTACACACGGAGGACAGGCCAAGAGACCCAGTACTTC. Protein product: CASSYTRRTGQETQYF. This rearrangement joins TRBV6-5 to TRBJ2-5, with 7 bases matching TRBD1. CDR1 and CDR2 (germline): MNHEY, SVGAGI. The CDR3 contains 16 residues. Trimming took 2 bases from V and 1 from J; bases not matched to a gene: 7.

The rearrangement joins TRBV6-1 to TRBJ2-4; 7 nucleotides match TRBD1. The CDR3 sequence is 15 residues long. V shed 4 bases and J 6 bases; nucleotides not matched to a gene: 9. Germline V gives CDR1 MNHNS, CDR2 SASEGT. Here the CDR3 DNA reads TGTGCCAGCAGTGGCCGACAGGGAAGGGGAAACATTCAGTACTTC. It encodes CASSGRQGRGNIQYF.

This clone was observed a handful of times. The chain joins TRBV19 to TRBJ1-1; maybe TRBD1 (6 bases). CDR1 is LNHDA and CDR2 is SQIVND in the germline V gene (reference sequence). Trimming stripped 6 bases from V and 5 bases from J, with 16 bases between. The CDR3 spans 14 residues. The CDR3 loop reads CASRTTGSGTEAFF. As DNA, the CDR3 is TGTGCCAGTAGAACTACAGGGTCGGGTACTGAAGCTTTCTTT. The full variable domain, with the rest looked up from reference TRBV19 and TRBJ1-1, is DGGITQSPKYLFRKEGQNVTLSCEQNLNHDAMYWYRQDPGQGLRLIYYSQIVNDFQKGDIAEGYSVSREKKESFPLTVTSAQKNPTAFYLCASRTTGSGTEAFFGQGTRLTVV.

The chain has TRBV27 and TRBJ1-1; maybe TRBD1 (5 bases). The V gene's germline CDR1 is MNHEY and CDR2 SMNVEV (reference sequence). The V end was cut by 5 bases, the J end by 3 bases, with 7 bases between. The CDR3 spans 12 residues. The CDR3 here is CASSGGYTEAFF. CDR3 DNA sequence: TGTGCCAGCAGTGGGGGGTACACTGAAGCTTTCTTT.

The genes are TRBV5-6 and TRBJ1-1, with TRBD1 identical over 8 bases. Germline V gene data show CDR1 as SGHDT and CDR2 as YYEEEE. Germline trimming cut 3 bases from V and 5 bases from J; bases unmatched to any gene: 3. The CDR3 length is 13 residues. CDR3 loop: CASSSTGVTEAFF. The CDR3, as DNA: TGTGCCAGCAGCTCGACAGGGGTGACTGAAGCTTTCTTT.

The chain is built from TRBV19 and TRBJ2-1; 11 bases are a match to TRBD2. This CDR3 has 17 residues. Losses at the gene ends were 3 bases for V and 0 bases for J; bases not matched to a gene: 4. Germline V gene sequence: CDR1 LNHDA, CDR2 SQIVND (reference sequence). Here the CDR3 DNA reads TGTGCCAGTAGTATTAATCTAGCGGGGGGCTCCTACAATGAGCAGTTCTTC. Translating it yields CASSINLAGGSYNEQFF.

The rearrangement uses TRBV7-3 and TRBJ2-1; the match to TRBD1 covers 7 bases. CDR1 is SGHTA and CDR2 is FQGTGA in the germline V gene. The CDR3 covers 14 residues. V lost 6 bases and J lost 6; bases outside the gene matches: 8. As DNA, the CDR3 is TGTGCCAGCAGTCGGGGACAGATTTTCAATGAGCAGTTCTTC. Residues: CASSRGQIFNEQFF.

The J gene is TRBJ1-2, the V gene TRBV30; 8 bases fit TRBD1. With V trimmed by 4 bases and J by 6 bases, 7 bases remained unmatched. The CDR3 runs to 13 residues. The germline gives CDR1 GTSNPN, CDR2 SVGIG (reference sequence). This CDR3 reads CAWIDRGLDGYTF. In nucleotides, the CDR3 is TGTGCCTGGATTGACAGGGGCCTAGATGGCTACACCTTC.

The count of this clone is one. The chain couples TRBV7-9 to TRBJ2-5, with 7 bases lining up with TRBD2. The CDR3 covers 15 residues. Germline trimming cut 4 bases from V and 5 bases from J; bases unmatched to any gene: 10. Germline lookup yields CDR1 SEHNR and CDR2 FQNEAQ (reference sequence). CDR3 amino acids: CASSSRLAPGETQYF. In nucleotides, the CDR3 is TGTGCCAGCAGCTCCCGACTAGCACCGGGGGAGACCCAGTACTTC.

The CDR3 coding sequence is TGTGCCTGGAGTTTGAGCGGGCTTAGCTCCTACAATGAGCAGTTCTTC. This gives the protein CAWSLSGLSSYNEQFF. The V call is TRBV30, the J call TRBJ2-1; maybe TRBD2 (6 bases). The CDR3 length is 16 residues. V lost 2 bases and J lost 0, with 14 bases in between. Germline V lookup: CDR1 GTSNPN, CDR2 SVGIG (reference sequence). Full variable domain (outside the CDR3, taken from reference TRBV30 and TRBJ2-1): SQTIHQWPATLVQPVGSPLSLECTVEGTSNPNLYWYRQAAGRGLQLLFYSVGIGQISSEVPQNLSASRPQDRQFILSSKKLLLSDSGFYLCAWSLSGLSSYNEQFFGPGTRLTVL.

The rearrangement uses TRBV27 and TRBJ2-7; 8 nucleotides line up with TRBD1. J lost 5 bases, V lost 0 bases, and 12 bases had no gene match. The CDR3 runs 17 residues. Germline loops: CDR1 MNHEY, CDR2 SMNVEV (reference sequence). The CDR3 protein is CASSLSSQDRVSNEQYF. CDR3 nucleotides: TGTGCCAGCAGTTTATCCTCACAGGACAGGGTATCGAACGAGCAGTACTTC.

V usage is TRBV10-2 and J usage is TRBJ2-7, with D uncertain. The CDR3 totals 15 residues. V lost 0 bases and J lost 0, with 9 bases in between. Germline loops: CDR1 WSHSY, CDR2 SAAADI. The CDR3 nucleotides read TGCGCCAGCAGTGAGTCACGAGGTTCCTCCTACGAGCAGTACTTC. It yields the protein CASSESRGSSYEQYF.